This T cell receptor beta chain appears in the sequencing data of a study of T cell responses to AZD1222 COVID-19 vaccine (TCRdb year 2021). For the study in its entirety: A total of 230 to 250 trial participants underwent TCR sequencing, of whom around 210 had received two doses of AZD1222 and roughly 26 had received two doses of the MenACWY control vaccine. Enrollment into the trials was organized by age into subgroups of 18-55, 56-69 and 70-plus years, and those subgroups contained roughly 140, 27 and 60 TCR-sequenced participants, respectively. General conclusions and limits of the study: After two AZD1222 doses, spike-specific TCR breadth and depth were significantly higher than at day 0 and than in MenACWY recipients. CD4 TCRs associated with the vaccine covered the entire spike protein, and the dominant responses were in regions 160-218 and 743-854. Most participants were white British and females outnumbered males, and the authors suggested that clonal diversity may have been underestimated. Conclusions about previously exposed vaccinees were limited because only six AZD1222 recipients were SARS-CoV-2 seropositive at baseline. Reportedly, close to half of the unique spike-specific TCRs recognized epitopes lying outside the regions that are mutated in the B.1.351 and B.1.1.7 variants. The 56-69-year group was small, and its depth increase did not reach significance, likely because of low power. Because no samples from the day 14 peak response were available, repertoires could be characterized only after the peak T cell response.

The time point tag for this specimen amounts to: baseline before first vaccination. The treatment or condition label here, explained by the study, means: meningococcal conjugate vaccine given as trial control. Samples from vaccinated people were obtained from the UK trials COV001 and COV002, which included a single-blind randomized controlled phase 2/3 trial of AZD1222 (ChAdOx1 nCoV-19) in healthy adults. For TCRbeta chain sequencing, PBMC samples were collected from trial participants at day 0 and at day 28 after the second dose. Comments on this clone: The antigen this receptor binds is unknown. No per-base quality is available; no much larger clone lies one base away.

The germline V gene yields SGHDT for CDR1 and YYEEEE for CDR2. The CDR3 runs 13 amino acids, cysteine and phenylalanine included. Just the 39-base CDR3 DNA is kept, in frame starting at base 1. The germline V and J ends show losses of 5 bases and 2 bases respectively, and no gene match explains 3 bases of the junction. The CDR3 regions of human TCRbeta chains were analyzed by immunosequencing. As for the original processing: Repertoire TCRs were checked for matches against a reference library of SARS-CoV-2-specific TCRs that had been generated using the MIRA antigen-specificity platform. Breadth was defined as the fraction of unique TCRs that were SARS-CoV-2-associated, and depth was defined as the fraction of total T cells that were SARS-CoV-2-associated. Each spike-specific TCR was assigned to its reactive spike region and to a CD4 or CD8 class using the MIRA data. Log10-transformed breadth and depth values were compared by one-way ANOVA with Sidak's multiple comparisons tests. This immuneACCESS table, as held by TCRdb, lists in-frame sequences with V and J called but not all clones. Of the missing ones, under half trace to an unresolved V gene in checked studies; the others have no known cause. V and J calls plus clone size are reproduced from that table; the DNA served to infer D and trimming. A total of about 130,000 clones appear in this sample, 90% of them only once. The top ten hold about 4.5% of the sample.

This TCR was recovered from an adult in good health. The source was peripheral blood, collected on day 0 of MenACWY control vaccination. The sequence links TRBV5-6 to TRBJ2-7; the central 8 bases match TRBD2. The CDR3 loop reads CASSRLATYEQYF. The nucleotide sequence is TGTGCCAGCAGTCGACTAGCGACCTACGAGCAGTACTTC.